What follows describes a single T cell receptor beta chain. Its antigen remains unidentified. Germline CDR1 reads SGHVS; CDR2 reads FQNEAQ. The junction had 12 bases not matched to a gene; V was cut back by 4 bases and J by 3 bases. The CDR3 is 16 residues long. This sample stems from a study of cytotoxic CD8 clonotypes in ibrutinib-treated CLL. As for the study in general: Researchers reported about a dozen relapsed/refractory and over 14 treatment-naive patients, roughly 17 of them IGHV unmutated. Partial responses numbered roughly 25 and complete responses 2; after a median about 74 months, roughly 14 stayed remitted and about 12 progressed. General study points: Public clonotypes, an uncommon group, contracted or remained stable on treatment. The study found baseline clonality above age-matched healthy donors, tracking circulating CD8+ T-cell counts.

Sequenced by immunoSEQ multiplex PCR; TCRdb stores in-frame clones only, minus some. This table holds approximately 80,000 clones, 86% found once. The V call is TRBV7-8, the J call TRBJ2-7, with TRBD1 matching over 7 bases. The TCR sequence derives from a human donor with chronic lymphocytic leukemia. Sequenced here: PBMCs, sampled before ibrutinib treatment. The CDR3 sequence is CASSSRRDRKIYEQYF. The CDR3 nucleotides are TGTGCCAGCAGCTCACGCCGGGACAGAAAAATCTACGAGCAGTACTTC.